The 10 T cell receptor beta chains listed next were all sequenced from one sample in a study of T-cell memory formation after mild COVID-19 (dated by TCRdb to the early 2020s). The library was made by 5' RACE. The listed sequencing device is Illumina NovaSeq 6000. The public reads were quality trimmed at Q25 with fastp and then assembled into clones with MiXCR by TCRdb, keeping productive beta chains. Rows with a matching CDR3 protein are joined into one entry that keeps the most common DNA and genes. Across this sample there are around 450,000 distinct CDR3 sequences, with 20% to 25% seen only once. The ten largest clones represent roughly 8.7% of the sample. Sequencing input: PBMCs or a T cell subset sorted from them (not recorded which). The receptor set was obtained from an adult woman who had mild COVID-19 (a few samples of this study predate the infection). The sample titles of this study are shuffled in the database, so cell type and time point are left out; the donor was told from shared clones.

V gene TRBV30 combines with J gene TRBJ1-3; no definite D call. The germline gives CDR1 GTSNPN, CDR2 SVGIG (reference sequence). V was cut by 0 bases and J by 7 bases, with 7 bases left in between. The CDR3 runs to 12 residues. The CDR3, as DNA: TGTGCCTGGAGTGTCACGGGGAACACCATATATTTT. This codes for CAWSVTGNTIYF.

V usage is TRBV4-3 and J usage is TRBJ1-2; D gene unclear. Germline CDR1 LGHNA, CDR2 YSLEER. The germline V and J ends were trimmed by 1 base and 2 bases, with 14 bases remaining between them. The CDR3 covers 16 residues. The chain's CDR3 is CASSQVRAGLNYGYTF. In nucleotides, the CDR3 is TGCGCCAGCAGCCAAGTCCGAGCCGGGTTGAACTATGGCTACACCTTC.

V is TRBV12-3 or TRBV12-4 and J is TRBJ2-1; D is uncertain. Trimming pared 0 bases from V and 6 bases from J, leaving 21 bases between. The CDR3 is 18 residues long. CDR3 sequence reads: CASSLAGLMGLWLNEQFF. In nucleotides, the CDR3 is TGTGCCAGCAGTTTAGCGGGCCTCATGGGGTTATGGCTCAATGAGCAGTTCTTC.

This clonotype was detected a few times. The V and J genes are TRBV6-1 and TRBJ1-5; unclear D gene. The V end was cut by 4 bases, the J end by 0 bases, with 4 bases between. Germline CDR1 is MNHNS and CDR2 is SASEGT. The CDR3 has 13 amino acids. The CDR3 is CASSGHSNQPQHF. DNA of the CDR3: TGTGCCAGCAGTGGACATAGCAATCAGCCCCAGCATTTT.

This chain links TRBV20-1 with TRBJ2-7; TRBD2 aligns across 8 bases. Trimming took 5 bases from V and 7 from J; bases not matched to a gene: 25. This CDR3 has 18 residues. Germline V gene data show CDR1 as DFQATT and CDR2 as SNEGSKA (reference sequence). CDR3 sequence (DNA): TGCAGTGCTTCACAGGGTATCGGGAGGGAGATCCCCCATGGGGAGCAGTACTTC. This gives the protein CSASQGIGREIPHGEQYF.

The table lists this clonotype with a few counts. The chain employs TRBV6-2 or TRBV6-3 and TRBJ1-2; TRBD1 agrees at 7 bases. Germline lookup yields CDR1 MNHEY and CDR2 SVGEGT. The V gene end was trimmed by 2 bases and the J gene end by 4 bases; junction bases not matched to a gene: 1. This CDR3 has 13 residues. CDR3 sequence (DNA): TGTGCCAGCAGTTACGACAGGGCCTATGGCTACACCTTC. Translating it yields CASSYDRAYGYTF.

The chain recombines TRBV7-3 with TRBJ2-1, with a weak D call TRBD1 (5 bases). This CDR3 comprises 12 residues. Trimming stripped 5 bases from V and 9 bases from J, with 11 bases between. CDR1 SGHTA and CDR2 FQGTGA come from the germline V gene. As DNA, the CDR3 is TGTGCCAGCAGCAACCCAAGGGGTGAGCAGTTCTTC. Protein sequence: CASSNPRGEQFF.

The chain recombines TRBV7-2 with TRBJ2-3; the match to TRBD2 covers 13 bases. Germline V gene data show CDR1 as SGHTA and CDR2 as FQGNSA. The CDR3 totals 17 residues. V shed 0 bases and J 3 bases; nucleotides not matched to a gene: 3. The CDR3 spells CASSLAPTSGRTDTQYF. Written as DNA, the CDR3 is TGTGCCAGCAGCTTAGCGCCGACTAGCGGGAGGACAGATACGCAGTATTTT. The full variable domain, in which reference TRBV7-2 and TRBJ2-3 provide the parts outside the CDR3, is GAGVSQSPSNKVTEKGKDVELRCDPISGHTALYWYRQSLGQGLEFLIYFQGNSAPDKSGLPSDRFSAERTGGSVSTLTIQRTQQEDSAVYLCASSLAPTSGRTDTQYFGPGTRLTVL.

This clonotype was detected a few times. V gene TRBV18 combines with J gene TRBJ1-2; 7 bases line up with TRBD1. Germline CDR1 is KGHSH and CDR2 is LQKENI. The CDR3 consists of 16 residues. With V trimmed by 6 bases and J by 7 bases, 17 bases remained unmatched. For the CDR3, the DNA is TGTGCCAGCTCGCCGGGAGGCCAACAGGGGTGGTTTGGCTACACCTTC. This sequence encodes CASSPGGQQGWFGYTF.

The chain employs TRBV24-1 and TRBJ1-1, with D hard to call. Germline V lookup: CDR1 KGHDR, CDR2 SFDVKD. The CDR3 contains 13 residues. Trimming took off 5 bases at V and 0 bases at J, with 6 bases between the two ends. As DNA, the CDR3 is TGTGCCACCAGTGGAGTTTTGAACACTGAAGCTTTCTTT. Translating it yields CATSGVLNTEAFF.